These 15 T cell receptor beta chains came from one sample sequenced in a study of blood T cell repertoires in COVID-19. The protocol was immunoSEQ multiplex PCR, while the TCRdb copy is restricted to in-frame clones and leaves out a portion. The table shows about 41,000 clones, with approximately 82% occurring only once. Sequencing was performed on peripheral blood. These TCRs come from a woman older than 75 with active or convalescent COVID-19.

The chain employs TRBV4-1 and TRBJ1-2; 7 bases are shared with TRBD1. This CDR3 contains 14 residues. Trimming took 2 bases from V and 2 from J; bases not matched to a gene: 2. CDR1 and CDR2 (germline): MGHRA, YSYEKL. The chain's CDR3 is CASSQPDRNYGYTF. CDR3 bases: TGCGCCAGCAGCCAACCGGACAGGAACTATGGCTACACCTTC.

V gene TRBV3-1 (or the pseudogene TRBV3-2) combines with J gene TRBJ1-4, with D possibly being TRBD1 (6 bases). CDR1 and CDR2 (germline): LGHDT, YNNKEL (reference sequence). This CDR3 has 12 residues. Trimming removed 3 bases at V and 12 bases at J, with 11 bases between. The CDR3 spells CASSQGNRELFF. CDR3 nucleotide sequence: TGTGCCAGCAGCCAGGGGAACAGGGAACTGTTTTTT.

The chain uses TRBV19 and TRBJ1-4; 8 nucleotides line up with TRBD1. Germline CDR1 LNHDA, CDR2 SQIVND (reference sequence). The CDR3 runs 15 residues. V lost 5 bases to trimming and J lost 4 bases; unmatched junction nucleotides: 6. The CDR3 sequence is CASSPRTGLNEKLFF. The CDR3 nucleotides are TGTGCCAGTAGTCCACGGACAGGGCTTAATGAAAAACTGTTTTTT. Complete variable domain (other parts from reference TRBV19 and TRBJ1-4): DGGITQSPKYLFRKEGQNVTLSCEQNLNHDAMYWYRQDPGQGLRLIYYSQIVNDFQKGDIAEGYSVSREKKESFPLTVTSAQKNPTAFYLCASSPRTGLNEKLFFGSGTQLSVL.

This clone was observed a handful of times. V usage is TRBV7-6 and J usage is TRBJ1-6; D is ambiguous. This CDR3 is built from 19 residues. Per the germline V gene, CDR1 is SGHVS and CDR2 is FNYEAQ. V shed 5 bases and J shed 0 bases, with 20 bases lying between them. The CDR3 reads CASSPLHSRISSYNSPLHF. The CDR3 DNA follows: TGTGCCAGCAGCCCACTCCACAGCCGGATTAGCTCCTATAATTCACCCCTCCACTTT.

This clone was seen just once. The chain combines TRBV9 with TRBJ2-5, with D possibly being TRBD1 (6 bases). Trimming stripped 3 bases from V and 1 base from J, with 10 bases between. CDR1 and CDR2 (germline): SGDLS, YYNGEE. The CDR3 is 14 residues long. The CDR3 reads CASSARGIQETQYF. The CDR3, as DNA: TGTGCCAGCAGCGCCAGGGGCATCCAAGAGACCCAGTACTTC.

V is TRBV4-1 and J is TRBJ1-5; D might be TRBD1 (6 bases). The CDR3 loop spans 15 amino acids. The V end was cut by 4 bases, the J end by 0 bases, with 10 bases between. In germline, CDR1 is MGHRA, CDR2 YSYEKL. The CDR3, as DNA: TGCGCCAGCAGCCCCCAGGGGAATAGCAATCAGCCCCAGCATTTT. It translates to CASSPQGNSNQPQHF.

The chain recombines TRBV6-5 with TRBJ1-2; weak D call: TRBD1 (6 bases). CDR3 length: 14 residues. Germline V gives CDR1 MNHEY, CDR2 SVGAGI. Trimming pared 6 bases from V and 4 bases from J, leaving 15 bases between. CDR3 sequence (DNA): TGTGCCAGCAGGGGGACAAGCCTGCCCTATGGCTACACCTTC. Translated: CASRGTSLPYGYTF.

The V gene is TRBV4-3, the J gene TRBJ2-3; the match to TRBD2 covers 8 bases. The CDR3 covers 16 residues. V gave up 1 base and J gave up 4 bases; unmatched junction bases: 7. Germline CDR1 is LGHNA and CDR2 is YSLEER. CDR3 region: CASSQARSGRSDTQYF. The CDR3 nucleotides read TGCGCCAGCAGCCAAGCAAGGAGCGGGAGATCAGATACGCAGTATTTT.

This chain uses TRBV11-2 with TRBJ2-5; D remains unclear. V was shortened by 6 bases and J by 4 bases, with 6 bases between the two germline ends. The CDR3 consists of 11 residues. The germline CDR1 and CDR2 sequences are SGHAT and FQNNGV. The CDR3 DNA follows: TGTGCCAGCAGTAGAAGAGAGACCCAGTACTTC. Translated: CASSRRETQYF. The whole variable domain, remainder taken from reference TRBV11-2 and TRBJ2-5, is EAGVAQSPRYKIIEKRQSVAFWCNPISGHATLYWYQQILGQGPKLLIQFQNNGVVDDSQLPKDRFSAERLKGVDSTLKIQPAKLEDSAVYLCASSRRETQYFGPGTRLLVL.

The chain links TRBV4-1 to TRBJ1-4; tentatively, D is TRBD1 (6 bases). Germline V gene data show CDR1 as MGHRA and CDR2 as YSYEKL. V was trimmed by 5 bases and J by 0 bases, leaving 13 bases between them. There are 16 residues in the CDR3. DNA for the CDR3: TGCGCCAGCAGCGACACAGGGAAGGCAACTAATGAAAAACTGTTTTTT. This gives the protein CASSDTGKATNEKLFF.

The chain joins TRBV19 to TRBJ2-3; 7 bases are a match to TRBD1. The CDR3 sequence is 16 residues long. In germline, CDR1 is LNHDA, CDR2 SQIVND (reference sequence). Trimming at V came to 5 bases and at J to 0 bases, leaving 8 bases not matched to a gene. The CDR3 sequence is CASSATGTVSTDTQYF. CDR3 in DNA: TGTGCCAGTAGTGCAACCGGGACAGTAAGCACAGATACGCAGTATTTT.

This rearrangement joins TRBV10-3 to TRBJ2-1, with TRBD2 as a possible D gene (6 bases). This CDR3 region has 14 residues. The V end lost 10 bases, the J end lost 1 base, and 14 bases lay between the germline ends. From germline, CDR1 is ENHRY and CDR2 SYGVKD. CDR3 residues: CATFAGLSYNEQFF. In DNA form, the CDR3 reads TGTGCCACGTTCGCGGGGCTATCCTACAATGAGCAGTTCTTC.

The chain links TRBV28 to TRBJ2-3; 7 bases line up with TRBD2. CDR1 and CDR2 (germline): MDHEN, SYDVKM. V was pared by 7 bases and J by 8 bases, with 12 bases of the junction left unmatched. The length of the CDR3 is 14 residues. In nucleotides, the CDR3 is TGTGCCAGCACCCGAGTGGCGGGAGAAGTTACGCAGTATTTT. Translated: CASTRVAGEVTQYF.

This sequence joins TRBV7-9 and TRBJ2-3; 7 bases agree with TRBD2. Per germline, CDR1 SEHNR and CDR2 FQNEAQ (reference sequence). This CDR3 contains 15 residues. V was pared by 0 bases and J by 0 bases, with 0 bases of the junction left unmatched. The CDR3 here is CASSLASGSTDTQYF. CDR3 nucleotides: TGTGCCAGCAGCTTAGCTAGCGGGAGCACAGATACGCAGTATTTT.

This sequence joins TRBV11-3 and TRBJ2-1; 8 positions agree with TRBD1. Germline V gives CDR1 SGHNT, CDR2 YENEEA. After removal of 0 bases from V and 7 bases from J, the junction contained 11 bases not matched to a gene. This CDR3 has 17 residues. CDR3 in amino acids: CASSLDFGQGGRNEQFF. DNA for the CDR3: TGTGCCAGCAGCTTAGATTTTGGACAGGGTGGACGGAATGAGCAGTTCTTC.